These 11 T cell receptor beta chains share one sample of origin, sequenced in a study of blood T cell repertoires in COVID-19. TCRdb keeps only in-frame clones here, not all; method: immunoSEQ multiplex PCR. The sample yields approximately 500,000 clones, about 89% seen once. Sequencing was performed on peripheral blood. These TCRs come from a woman aged 50 to 65 with COVID-19, enrolled during active disease.

The chain is built from TRBV28 and TRBJ1-4; D perhaps matches TRBD1 (6 bases). V dropped 3 bases and J dropped 2 bases, with 10 bases sitting between them. Germline-derived CDR1 and CDR2 are MDHEN and SYDVKM. This CDR3 is built from 15 residues. CDR3 sequence (DNA): TGTGCCAGCAGTTTGCCAGGGGAGACTAATGAAAAACTGTTTTTT. This gives the protein CASSLPGETNEKLFF.

The chain joins TRBV18 to TRBJ2-1; tentatively, D is TRBD2 (6 bases). CDR3 length equals 13 residues. V gave up 2 bases and J gave up 12 bases, with 14 bases separating them. Germline V gene data show CDR1 as KGHSH and CDR2 as LQKENI. This CDR3 is CASSPSGGYGQFF. The CDR3 coding sequence is TGTGCCAGCTCACCAAGTGGGGGGTACGGGCAGTTCTTC.

The chain links TRBV7-9 to TRBJ2-1, with 8 bases matching TRBD1. The CDR3 loop spans 15 amino acids. CDR1 and CDR2 (germline): SEHNR, FQNEAQ (reference sequence). J was trimmed by 3 bases and V by 3 bases; bases with no gene match: 4. The DNA of the CDR3 is TGTGCCAGCAGCTTGCCCGGGACAGGCTACAATGAGCAGTTCTTC. Translated: CASSLPGTGYNEQFF.

V gene TRBV19 combines with J gene TRBJ1-2; 9 nucleotides match TRBD1. The CDR3 length is 14 residues. Germline CDR1 is LNHDA and CDR2 is SQIVND (reference sequence). V trimming: 6 bases; J trimming: 4 bases; junction bases outside the gene matches: 6. This CDR3 reads CASSRTGEPYGYTF. DNA for the CDR3: TGTGCCAGTAGCCGGACAGGGGAACCCTATGGCTACACCTTC.

The chain uses TRBV6-5 and TRBJ1-3; TRBD1 matches at 7 bases. The germline gives CDR1 MNHEY, CDR2 SVGAGI. The CDR3 contains 15 residues. After removal of 5 bases from V and 2 bases from J, the junction contained 6 bases not matched to a gene. The CDR3 DNA is TGTGCCAGCAGTCCACCGGGGACAGCTGGAAACACCATATATTTT. Protein: CASSPPGTAGNTIYF.

A few counts support this clone. This rearrangement joins TRBV3-1 (or the pseudogene TRBV3-2) to TRBJ2-5, with TRBD1 matching 10 bases. CDR3 length: 14 residues. J gave up 1 base and V 10 bases, and 6 bases lay outside the gene matches. CDR1 LGHDT and CDR2 YNNKEL come from the germline V gene (reference sequence). The CDR3 DNA reads TGTGCCACTGGACAGGGGGGGACCCAAGAGACCCAGTACTTC. Protein: CATGQGGTQETQYF.

This clone has only a few counts. The chain carries TRBV10-3 and TRBJ1-1, with a weak D call TRBD1 (6 bases). CDR1 and CDR2 from the germline V gene are ENHRY and SYGVKD. The CDR3 contains 13 residues. Trimming took off 8 bases at V and 2 bases at J, with 12 bases between the two ends. CDR3 bases: TGTGCCATCCAGGGACACACAAACACTGAAGCTTTCTTT. This sequence encodes CAIQGHTNTEAFF.

This chain connects TRBV3-1 (or the pseudogene TRBV3-2) to TRBJ1-2, with D possibly being TRBD1 (5 bases). Germline V gene sequence: CDR1 LGHDT, CDR2 YNNKEL (reference sequence). The CDR3 is 14 residues long. The V gene lost 3 bases and the J gene lost 7 bases, with 15 bases spanning the gap. CDR3 DNA sequence: TGTGCCAGCAGCCAGGAGGGGAGTAAGGGTGGCTACACCTTC. This codes for CASSQEGSKGGYTF.

V usage is TRBV5-1 and J usage is TRBJ2-1; 7 bases agree with TRBD2. Germline V CDR1 and CDR2: SGHRS, YFSETQ. This CDR3 region has 12 residues. With 3 bases clipped from V and 9 bases from J, the junction kept 3 bases outside the gene matches. Written as DNA, the CDR3 is TGCGCCAGCAGCTCGAGCGGGGTTGAGCAGTTCTTC. It is translated as CASSSSGVEQFF. The variable domain in full, with the rest retrieved from reference TRBV5-1 and TRBJ2-1, is KAGVTQTPRYLIKTRGQQVTLSCSPISGHRSVSWYQQTPGQGLQFLFEYFSETQRNKGNFPGRFSGRQFSNSRSEMNVSTLELGDSALYLCASSSSGVEQFFGPGTRLTVL.

The chain recombines TRBV6-6 with TRBJ2-3; TRBD1 is a possible D gene (6 bases). This CDR3 contains 15 residues. Trimming took off 5 bases at V and 3 bases at J, with 15 bases between the two ends. Germline CDR1 MNHNY, CDR2 SVGAGI (reference sequence). DNA of the CDR3: TGTGCCAGCAGTGCCAGGGGAAGTTCGACAGATACGCAGTATTTT. It encodes CASSARGSSTDTQYF.

The chain recombines TRBV6-1 with TRBJ1-4; no reliable D call. The V gene's germline CDR1 is MNHNS and CDR2 SASEGT. The CDR3 spans 12 residues. V was clipped by 0 bases and J by 12 bases, with 8 bases between them. In DNA form, the CDR3 reads TGTGCCAGCAGTGAAGCGAGGTCCGAACTGTTTTTT. Amino acid sequence: CASSEARSELFF.